This T cell receptor beta chain comes out of a study of response to subunit inactivated influenza vaccine. The CDR3 has 13 amino acids. Germline CDR1 reads SGHTA; CDR2 reads FQGNSA. The V and J ends lost 1 base and 9 bases respectively, with 10 bases between them. Of note for this clonotype: What it binds is not known.

Study conclusions and caveats: Few new T cells, the authors suggested, are recruited by each seasonal influenza vaccination.

From the RT-PCR reads, TCRdb called clonotypes with MiXCR, one entry per CDR3 protein. The table lists around 200,000 distinct CDR3 sequences, approximately 12% of them singletons. Another study also made use of these data, one on T cells expressing NK-cell markers. Turning to that study: A 5'RACE template switching approach incorporating UMIs was used to make TCR beta cDNA. Investigators obtained TCR beta repertoires from sorted CD3+CD56+NKG2C+, CD3+CD56+NKG2C- and CD3+CD56-NKG2C+ T cells. The CD3+CD56-NKG2C+ fraction of a few donors was likewise dominated by these clonotypes.

This chain links TRBV7-2 with TRBJ2-1; no clear D. The input for sequencing was CD8+ T cells sorted from PBMCs, taken roughly 12 days after vaccination. This receptor was taken from a man aged 45 to 65 who received an inactivated influenza vaccine. CDR3 DNA sequence: TGTGCCAGCAGCTTAGTTGGGTCTGTTGAGCAGTTCTTC. Protein product: CASSLVGSVEQFF.